Below, 28 T cell receptor beta chains from the same sample are listed, as sequenced in a study of vaccination and CD4 T cells after COVID-19. These receptors' antigens are unknown. As to time point: late sampling 161 to 241 days after vaccination in a few convalescent patients. Treatment here: approximately 9-day PBMC culture with coronavirus spike peptide pools or control peptides (ViraFEST assay). Sequence data for DNA of cultured CD4+ T cells were generated by the Oncomine TCR Beta short-read assay. In TCRdb, the PCR reads were re-called with MiXCR into one record per CDR3 protein. The sample has about 25,000 distinct CDR3 sequences, roughly 29% seen once. This material consisted of CD4+ T cells from blood, cultured in vitro, taken about 7 months after SARS-CoV-2 vaccination. The receptors shown here come from a human donor who had recovered from COVID-19.

V usage is TRBV19 and J usage is TRBJ2-7; 10 bases map to TRBD1. Unmatched junction bases numbered 3, after V lost 4 bases and J lost 3 bases. Per the germline V gene, CDR1 is LNHDA and CDR2 is SQIVND (reference sequence). The CDR3 spans 14 residues. The CDR3 DNA is TGTGCCAGTAGTAGCCGGGACAGGGGCTACGAGCAGTACTTC. As protein: CASSSRDRGYEQYF.

About this clonotype: One junction end disagrees with the germline gene, perhaps due to a read error. The CDR3 coding sequence is TGCAGTGCTAAGCCCACCGACAGGGGAACTGAAGTTTTCTTT. This translates into CSAKPTDRGTEVFF. This chain connects TRBV20-1 to TRBJ1-1; 8 bases map to TRBD1. This CDR3 has 14 amino acids. Germline V lookup: CDR1 DFQATT, CDR2 SNEGSKA (reference sequence).

The chain uses TRBV4-2 and TRBJ2-7; D not certain. The CDR3 spans 13 residues. CDR1 LGHNA and CDR2 YNFKEQ come from the germline V gene. V lost 4 bases and J lost 3, with 10 bases in between. CDR3 region: CASSLEPSYEQYF. CDR3 sequence (DNA): TGTGCCAGCAGCCTGGAGCCTAGCTACGAGCAGTACTTC.

The chain combines TRBV11-3 with TRBJ2-7; TRBD2 might be the D (7 bases). CDR3 size: 13 residues. In germline, CDR1 is SGHNT, CDR2 YENEEA. V was clipped by 2 bases and J by 5 bases, with 10 bases between them. The CDR3 protein is CASSLLGGHEQYF. The CDR3 DNA follows: TGTGCCAGCAGCTTACTGGGGGGGCACGAGCAGTACTTC.

There are a few counts of this clonotype. The V call is TRBV2, the J call TRBJ2-7; 7 bases are shared with TRBD2. The CDR3 is 13 amino acids. CDR1 SNHLY and CDR2 FYNNEI come from the germline V gene. V trimming: 7 bases; J trimming: 9 bases; junction bases outside the gene matches: 12. CDR3 DNA sequence: TGTGCCAGCAAGGGGCTAGCGGAGGGTTCGCAGTACTTC. Its translation: CASKGLAEGSQYF.

The chain recombines TRBV5-4 with TRBJ2-1; 10 bases map to TRBD2. The V gene end was trimmed by 5 bases and the J gene end by 5 bases; junction bases not matched to a gene: 13. The germline V gene encodes CDR1 SGHNT and CDR2 YYREEE (reference sequence). CDR3 length: 17 residues. This chain's CDR3 is CASSLRPWTSGDNEQFF. Written as DNA, the CDR3 is TGTGCCAGCAGTCTGAGGCCGTGGACTAGCGGCGACAATGAGCAGTTCTTC.

V usage is TRBV4-1 and J usage is TRBJ2-2; D unclear. V was shortened by 3 bases and J by 0 bases, with 11 bases between the two germline ends. Germline V lookup: CDR1 MGHRA, CDR2 YSYEKL. This CDR3 is 16 amino acids long. The CDR3 nucleotides are TGCGCCAGCAGCCAGGCCCGTGGGTCGAACACCGGGGAGCTGTTTTTT. Protein: CASSQARGSNTGELFF.

To note about this clonotype: Its ends do not fully match the called genes, so a read error is possible. The V call is TRBV7-2, the J call TRBJ2-3; the D gene could be TRBD1 or TRBD2 (7 bases each). The CDR3 runs 16 residues. CDR1 and CDR2 (germline): SGHTA, FQGNSA. This CDR3 reads CASRTARGGGTDTQYF. The CDR3 DNA reads TGCGCCAGCAGGACTGCCAGGGGGGGTGGCACAGATACGCAGTATTTT.

The chain is built from TRBV7-3 and TRBJ2-7; 7 bases are shared with TRBD2. Germline V gene sequence: CDR1 SGHTA, CDR2 FQGTGA. Germline trimming cut 2 bases from V and 2 bases from J; bases unmatched to any gene: 6. The CDR3 contains 15 residues. DNA of the CDR3: TGTGCCAGCAGCTTAGGCGGGGGACGCGCCTACGAGCAGTACTTC. Residues: CASSLGGGRAYEQYF.

This clonotype was observed a handful of times. This sequence joins TRBV27 and TRBJ2-7; tentatively, D is TRBD1 (6 bases). CDR1 and CDR2 (germline): MNHEY, SMNVEV (reference sequence). The CDR3 is made up of 13 amino acids. With 5 bases removed from V and 4 bases from J, the gap between germline ends came to 12 bases. As DNA, the CDR3 is TGTGCCAGCAGTAGGGACACAGGGTACGAGCAGTACTTC. Translating it yields CASSRDTGYEQYF.

CDR3 DNA sequence: TGTGCCAGCAGAGAACCCGGGGATCAGCCCCAGCATTTT. It encodes CASREPGDQPQHF. The V call is TRBV12-3 or TRBV12-4, the J call TRBJ1-5, with no clear D. The CDR3 sequence is 13 residues long. Trimming took 6 bases from V and 5 from J, leaving 11 bases between them.

This rearrangement joins TRBV19 to TRBJ1-5, with 10 bases aligning to TRBD1. Germline CDR1 LNHDA, CDR2 SQIVND (reference sequence). After removal of 8 bases from V and 2 bases from J, the junction contained 6 bases not matched to a gene. The CDR3 totals 15 residues. CDR3 DNA: TGTGCCAGTCGACCCGGGACAGGGGGCAATCAGCCCCAGCATTTT. It translates to CASRPGTGGNQPQHF.

The chain uses TRBV28 and TRBJ2-3, with D perhaps TRBD1 (5 bases). Trimming took 6 bases from V and 6 from J, leaving 28 bases between them. The CDR3 consists of 18 residues. Germline values: CDR1 MDHEN, CDR2 SYDVKM. CDR3 residues: CASSSRFDWGGPTDTQYF. Here the CDR3 DNA reads TGTGCCAGCAGCAGTCGTTTTGACTGGGGCGGACCTACGGATACGCAGTATTTT.

This clonotype was counted between two and nine times. The chain carries TRBV7-9 and TRBJ2-5; 10 nucleotides match TRBD2. Germline V CDR1 and CDR2: SEHNR, FQNEAQ (reference sequence). V was pared by 5 bases and J by 1 base, with 7 bases of the junction left unmatched. The CDR3 contains 16 residues. The CDR3 here is CASSPGLADGQETQYF. In nucleotides, the CDR3 is TGTGCCAGCAGCCCCGGACTAGCGGACGGCCAAGAGACCCAGTACTTC.

The sample holds many counts of this clonotype. The J gene is TRBJ2-7, the V gene TRBV7-9, with D possibly being TRBD1 (6 bases). Looked up from germline, CDR1 is SEHNR and CDR2 is FQNEAQ (reference sequence). V was shortened by 4 bases and J by 0 bases, with 10 bases between the two germline ends. This CDR3 spans 14 amino acids. This chain's CDR3 is CASSSDSTSYEQYF. CDR3 nucleotide sequence: TGTGCCAGCAGCTCGGACAGCACCTCCTACGAGCAGTACTTC.

The CDR3 region has the DNA TGTGCCAGCAGTTTGGGAGGGACTGGGGCCAACGTCCTGACTTTC. It encodes CASSLGGTGANVLTF. The V and J genes are TRBV28 and TRBJ2-6; 7 nucleotides match TRBD2. The germline CDR1 and CDR2 sequences are MDHEN and SYDVKM. CDR3 length: 15 amino acids. With 3 bases clipped from V and 2 bases from J, the junction kept 1 base outside the gene matches.

CDR3 protein: CASRLAGADTQYF. CDR3 in DNA: TGTGCCAGCAGGCTAGCGGGAGCAGATACGCAGTATTTT. The rearrangement links TRBV6-2 or TRBV6-3 to TRBJ2-3; 10 bases are a match to TRBD2. The germline V gene encodes CDR1 MNHEY and CDR2 SVGEGT. The CDR3 spans 13 residues. V trimming: 6 bases; J trimming: 4 bases; junction bases outside the gene matches: 1.

This sequence joins TRBV19 and TRBJ1-1; D remains ambiguous. This CDR3 contains 16 residues. Trimming left V 4 bases short and J 0 bases short, with 15 bases between. The germline V gene encodes CDR1 LNHDA and CDR2 SQIVND (reference sequence). The CDR3 loop reads CASSKPFSSVNTEAFF. DNA for the CDR3: TGTGCCAGTAGTAAACCCTTTTCTTCGGTGAACACTGAAGCTTTCTTT.

This clonotype was seen more than once but under ten times. J is TRBJ2-1 and V is TRBV6-5; D uncertain. The V gene's germline CDR1 is MNHEY and CDR2 SVGAGI. Trimming removed 0 bases at V and 6 bases at J, with 9 bases between. The CDR3 is made up of 14 amino acids. The CDR3 region has the DNA TGTGCCAGCAGTTACTCGATAGGGTCCAATGAGCAGTTCTTC. Translating it yields CASSYSIGSNEQFF.

The gene calls are TRBV6-1 and TRBJ2-1; D unclear. Looked up from germline, CDR1 is MNHNS and CDR2 is SASEGT. With 5 bases removed from V and 6 bases from J, the gap between germline ends came to 11 bases. This CDR3 contains 13 residues. The CDR3 spells CASSLDFPNEQFF. CDR3 in DNA: TGTGCCAGCAGTCTCGACTTTCCCAATGAGCAGTTCTTC.

The chain recombines TRBV6-1 with TRBJ2-3; the D is unclear. Germline lookup yields CDR1 MNHNS and CDR2 SASEGT. The CDR3 contains 12 residues. V lost 1 base and J lost 5, with 4 bases in between. This CDR3 is CASSEEGDTQYF. CDR3 bases: TGTGCCAGCAGTGAAGAGGGAGATACGCAGTATTTT.

This clonotype was seen a handful of times. The CDR3 coding sequence is TGCAGTGCTAGAGACTACAAACAAGTCAATCAGCCCCAGCATTTT. Protein sequence: CSARDYKQVNQPQHF. The rearrangement links TRBV20-1 to TRBJ1-5; D unresolved. CDR3 length equals 15 residues. Trimming took off 0 bases at V and 3 bases at J, with 12 bases between the two ends. The germline V gene encodes CDR1 DFQATT and CDR2 SNEGSKA (reference sequence).

This clonotype has only a few counts. The chain employs TRBV6-2 or TRBV6-3 and TRBJ1-1, with D hard to call. Germline lookup yields CDR1 MNHEY and CDR2 SVGEGT. V was pared by 0 bases and J by 1 base, with 12 bases between. The CDR3 is 16 residues long. The CDR3 coding sequence is TGTGCCAGCAGTTACTCGTACCGGACGGCGAACACTGAAGCTTTCTTT. Its protein product is CASSYSYRTANTEAFF.

This rearrangement joins TRBV6-5 to TRBJ2-7; TRBD2 is a possible D gene (5 bases). Deletions cut 0 bases from V and 4 bases from J, with 13 bases between. The CDR3 loop spans 15 amino acids. Germline V CDR1 and CDR2: MNHEY, SVGAGI. The CDR3 DNA is TGTGCCAGCAGTTACTCAGTAGTTCGGGGTTACGAGCAGTACTTC. Its translation is CASSYSVVRGYEQYF.

This clonotype was seen a handful of times. This sequence joins TRBV19 and TRBJ1-1; D not resolved. This CDR3 has 11 amino acids. The ends were cut back, 5 bases at V and 7 bases at J, with 8 bases in the middle. Germline V lookup: CDR1 LNHDA, CDR2 SQIVND (reference sequence). The chain's CDR3 is CASSRTVEAFF. The DNA for the CDR3 is TGTGCCAGTAGTCGGACCGTTGAAGCTTTCTTT. Combining the CDR3 with reference TRBV19 and TRBJ1-1 gives the whole variable domain DGGITQSPKYLFRKEGQNVTLSCEQNLNHDAMYWYRQDPGQGLRLIYYSQIVNDFQKGDIAEGYSVSREKKESFPLTVTSAQKNPTAFYLCASSRTVEAFFGQGTRLTVV.

The chain recombines TRBV28 with TRBJ2-7; 9 bases align to TRBD1. In germline, CDR1 is MDHEN, CDR2 SYDVKM. The CDR3 has 14 amino acids. V shed 7 bases, J shed 2 bases, and the junction held 6 bases outside the gene matches. The CDR3 loop is CASIEGTGPYEQYF. DNA for the CDR3: TGTGCCAGCATCGAAGGGACAGGGCCCTACGAGCAGTACTTC. The full variable domain, rest sourced from reference TRBV28 and TRBJ2-7, is DVKVTQSSRYLVKRTGEKVFLECVQDMDHENMFWYRQDPGLGLRLIYFSYDVKMKEKGDIPEGYSVSREKKERFSLILESASTNQTSMYLCASIEGTGPYEQYFGPGTRLTVT.

The chain uses TRBV29-1 and TRBJ2-3, with D tentatively TRBD1 (5 bases). Trimming shortened V by 4 bases and J by 1 base, and 15 bases separated the two germline ends. The CDR3 length is 15 residues. Germline CDR1 is SQVTM and CDR2 is ANQGSEA. The CDR3 is CSVAYGAGGTDTQYF. CDR3 in DNA: TGCAGCGTTGCATATGGGGCTGGGGGCACAGATACGCAGTATTTT.

The genes are TRBV20-1 and TRBJ2-3, with D perhaps TRBD1 (5 bases). The CDR3 extends over 15 amino acids. Germline V gene lookup returns CDR1 DFQATT and CDR2 SNEGSKA (reference sequence). Trimming took 4 bases from V and 0 from J, leaving 14 bases between them. CDR3: CSATRAATSTDTQYF. In nucleotides, the CDR3 is TGCAGTGCTACCAGGGCCGCTACTAGCACAGATACGCAGTATTTT.